The clone carrying this T cell receptor beta chain was detected ten times or more. Its antigen remains unknown. Germline CDR1 KGHSH, CDR2 LQKENI. Trimming removed 8 bases at V and 1 base at J, with 9 bases between. This CDR3 is 13 amino acids long. The entry originates in a study of regulatory T cells in long-lasting Graves disease. Across the whole study: New Graves' disease cases had less than 3 months of antithyroid drugs.

Time point here: newly diagnosed GD, antithyroid drugs for less than 3 months. Extracted RNA from PBMCs served as the source of the TCR library. Libraries of TCR beta came from iRepertoire HTBI primers plus Arm-PCR of CDR3 regions. In TCRdb, the multiplex PCR reads were re-called with MiXCR into one record per CDR3 protein. The repertoire consists of 550,000 to 650,000 distinct CDR3 sequences, with roughly 15% occurring once and the leading ten covering about 11%. General observations from the study: Persistent Graves' patients possessed reduced TCR diversity relative to recently diagnosed ones.

The same data also went into a second study, on T cells in Graves' hyperthyroidism and ophthalmopathy. As reported in that work: Thyroid ultrasound, orbital computed tomography, clinical symptoms, and serum thyroxine and TRAb underpinned diagnoses. Ophthalmopathy was identified by the model a median around 6.3 months ahead of onset.

This TCR was sampled from a man between 18 and 29 years old with Graves disease. The chain couples TRBV18 to TRBJ1-5; tentative D call: TRBD1 (5 bases). Source: peripheral blood mononuclear cells (PBMCs), taken at new diagnosis, from a patient treated with antithyroid drugs. CDR3 in amino acids: CASMGGSNQPQHF. The CDR3 DNA is TGTGCCAGCATGGGGGGGAGCAATCAGCCCCAGCATTTT.